Below are 23 T cell receptor beta chains sequenced from a single sample in a study of post-analysis software for immune sequencing data. Study-wide findings and caveats: Four or five TRBV segments, TRBV5-6, TRBV5-1 and TRBV20-1 among them, were found more frequent in patients than controls.

Unique molecular identifiers were built into the TCR beta cDNA libraries. MiXCR, applied by TCRdb to the PCR reads, yields one record per CDR3 protein. The sample records 750,000 to 950,000 distinct CDR3 sequences, around 45% being singletons. These receptors lack a known antigen. The sample consisted of blood. The receptors shown here come from a girl aged 5 to 17 with multiple sclerosis.

This clonotype was counted a few times. This chain uses TRBV6-1 with TRBJ2-6; perhaps TRBD2 as D (5 bases). V was trimmed by 5 bases and J by 0 bases, leaving 17 bases between them. CDR1 MNHNS and CDR2 SASEGT come from the germline V gene. The CDR3 is made up of 18 amino acids. The CDR3 sequence: CASSLGLVQASGANVLTF. Here the CDR3 DNA reads TGTGCCAGCAGTCTTGGACTCGTCCAGGCCTCTGGGGCCAACGTCCTGACTTTC.

The rearrangement joins TRBV20-1 to TRBJ2-1; 10 bases are shared with TRBD1. Germline V CDR1 and CDR2: DFQATT, SNEGSKA (reference sequence). The CDR3 loop spans 16 amino acids. The V and J ends lost 6 bases and 5 bases, in that order; junction bases with no gene match: 13. This CDR3 reads CSALPPRDRGDNEQFF. DNA of the CDR3: TGCAGTGCCTTACCTCCAAGGGACAGGGGAGACAATGAGCAGTTCTTC.

This chain joins TRBV20-1 and TRBJ2-1; 7 nucleotides line up with TRBD1. Germline assignment: CDR1 DFQATT and CDR2 SNEGSKA (reference sequence). The CDR3 sequence is 12 residues long. The CDR3 loop reads CSSSKRDREQFF. CDR3 coding DNA: TGCAGCTCATCCAAACGGGACAGAGAGCAGTTCTTC.

This clonotype appeared a few times. The rearrangement links TRBV20-1 to TRBJ2-1; 7 positions match TRBD2. Germline V gene sequence: CDR1 DFQATT, CDR2 SNEGSKA (reference sequence). V dropped 1 base and J dropped 1; count of bases not matched to a gene: 4. The CDR3 extends over 15 amino acids. CDR3 region: CSARGGRGSYNEQFF. The CDR3 nucleotides read TGCAGTGCTAGAGGCGGGAGAGGGTCCTACAATGAGCAGTTCTTC.

This rearrangement joins TRBV6-5 to TRBJ2-3; TRBD2 matches 7 bases. V shed 1 base and J 3 bases; nucleotides not matched to a gene: 4. Germline CDR1 and CDR2: MNHEY and SVGAGI. The CDR3 contains 15 residues. The CDR3 region is CASSYLRGRTDTQYF. The CDR3 DNA is TGTGCCAGCAGTTACTTACGCGGGAGAACAGATACGCAGTATTTT.

The chain joins TRBV6-5 to TRBJ1-5; D gene uncertain. The CDR3 has 12 amino acids. CDR1 is MNHEY, CDR2 SVGAGI, per germline. V lost 9 bases to trimming and J lost 4 bases, with 10 bases between them. For the CDR3, the DNA is TGTGCCAGTGGACGTATAAATCAGCCCCAGCATTTT. Protein: CASGRINQPQHF.

V is TRBV12-3 or TRBV12-4 and J is TRBJ1-2; perhaps TRBD1 as D (6 bases). The length of the CDR3 is 14 residues. V gave up 6 bases and J gave up 4 bases, with 15 bases separating them. The CDR3 sequence: CASSRGGVAYGYTF. As DNA, the CDR3 is TGTGCCAGCAGCCGAGGGGGGGTAGCCTATGGCTACACCTTC.

CDR3 protein: CSGRVTYEQYF. CDR3 coding DNA: TGCAGTGGAAGGGTGACCTACGAGCAGTACTTC. The chain carries TRBV20-1 and TRBJ2-5; D ambiguous. The DNA end is a closer match to TRBJ2-7, so the J assignment may be wrong. The CDR3 contains 11 residues. Germline V CDR1 and CDR2: DFQATT, SNEGSKA (reference sequence).

The genes are TRBV29-1 and TRBJ2-1; possible D gene TRBD2, 5 bases. Germline V gene lookup returns CDR1 SQVTM and CDR2 ANQGSEA. The CDR3 runs 8 residues. The V end lost 7 bases, the J end lost 12 bases, and 7 bases lay between the germline ends. CDR3 protein: CSGEGQFF. The CDR3 nucleotides are TGCAGCGGTGAGGGGCAGTTCTTC.

The V and J genes are TRBV3-1 and TRBJ1-2; D remains unclear. The V gene's germline CDR1 is LGHDT and CDR2 YNNKEL (reference sequence). The CDR3 has 13 amino acids. V was trimmed by 5 bases and J by 7 bases, leaving 14 bases between them. The CDR3 sequence is CASSNPVLGGYTF. As DNA, the CDR3 is TGTGCCAGCAGCAACCCGGTCCTTGGTGGCTACACCTTC.

The J gene is TRBJ1-2, the V gene TRBV7-2, with D unresolved. The V end was cut by 5 bases, the J end by 6 bases, with 16 bases between. The CDR3 loop spans 14 amino acids. Germline V gene sequence: CDR1 SGHTA, CDR2 FQGNSA. CDR3 residues: CASSPSPQSNGYTF. The CDR3 DNA is TGTGCCAGCAGCCCTTCCCCACAGTCAAATGGCTACACCTTC.

V gene TRBV9 combines with J gene TRBJ2-1; 9 positions match TRBD2. There are 20 residues in the CDR3. V was pared by 0 bases and J by 6 bases, with 19 bases of the junction left unmatched. Germline V gene lookup returns CDR1 SGDLS and CDR2 YYNGEE. The CDR3 DNA is TGTGCCAGCAGCGTAGTAGGTGGAGACTTAGCGGGAGTGTTTGGCAATGAGCAGTTCTTC. It specifies CASSVVGGDLAGVFGNEQFF.

V and J are TRBV2 and TRBJ2-3, with D perhaps TRBD1 or TRBD2 (6 bases each). Trimming cost V 6 bases and J 7 bases, with 23 bases left between them. This CDR3 is built from 16 residues. Per the germline V gene, CDR1 is SNHLY and CDR2 is FYNNEI. CDR3 amino acids: CASSHSRGENGNTQYF. CDR3 nucleotides: TGTGCCAGCAGCCACAGTAGGGGGGAAAACGGGAATACGCAGTATTTT.

The chain uses TRBV20-1 and TRBJ2-7, with D unresolved. The V end was cut by 5 bases, the J end by 0 bases, with 11 bases between. Per germline, CDR1 DFQATT and CDR2 SNEGSKA (reference sequence). This CDR3 has 13 residues. The CDR3 sequence: CSAERSSSYEQYF. CDR3 coding DNA: TGCAGTGCTGAGAGGTCGTCCTCCTACGAGCAGTACTTC.

This clonotype showed up just a few times. The V gene is TRBV29-1, the J gene TRBJ1-1, with D maybe TRBD1 (5 bases). Germline V gene sequence: CDR1 SQVTM, CDR2 ANQGSEA. CDR3 length: 14 amino acids. Trimming took off 3 bases at V and 1 base at J, with 12 bases between the two ends. CDR3 in amino acids: CSVDRGAPNTEAFF. The CDR3 DNA reads as TGCAGCGTTGATCGTGGGGCCCCGAACACTGAAGCTTTCTTT.

This clonotype was found a few times. The rearrangement uses TRBV12-3 or TRBV12-4 and TRBJ2-1; TRBD2 matches 10 bases. CDR3 length: 15 residues. With 6 bases clipped from V and 7 bases from J, the junction kept 9 bases outside the gene matches. The CDR3 region is CASRPRTSGGNEQFF. As DNA, the CDR3 is TGTGCCAGCAGGCCCAGGACTAGCGGAGGAAATGAGCAGTTCTTC.

This chain links TRBV28 with TRBJ2-5; 8 bases align to TRBD2. Germline loops: CDR1 MDHEN, CDR2 SYDVKM. The CDR3 spans 13 residues. The J segment lost 4 bases and the V segment lost 6 bases, leaving 4 bases of the junction unmatched. Here the CDR3 reads CASRISGAETQYF. In DNA form, the CDR3 reads TGTGCCAGCAGAATTAGCGGGGCAGAGACCCAGTACTTC.

The sample holds one count of this clonotype. The chain links TRBV7-2 to TRBJ2-4; a possible D gene is TRBD1 (5 bases). The CDR3 is made up of 13 amino acids. CDR1 is SGHTA and CDR2 is FQGNSA in the germline V gene. V lost 0 bases and J 13 bases, leaving 13 bases between the germline ends. In nucleotides, the CDR3 is TGTGCCAGCAGCTTAGCTGGGCTCAGGGCCCAGTACTTC. It translates to CASSLAGLRAQYF.

The chain couples TRBV7-2 to TRBJ2-1, with TRBD2 matching over 11 bases. Trimming cost V 0 bases and J 9 bases; bases outside gene matches: 7. Germline values: CDR1 SGHTA, CDR2 FQGNSA. This CDR3 spans 16 amino acids. The CDR3 here is CASSLAPGLAVGEQFF. CDR3 bases: TGTGCCAGCAGCTTAGCTCCGGGACTAGCGGTCGGTGAGCAGTTCTTC.

This clonotype turned up a few times. V gene TRBV11-2 combines with J gene TRBJ2-5; no reliable D call. The V end lost 0 bases, the J end lost 11 bases, and 13 bases lay between the germline ends. Germline V lookup: CDR1 SGHAT, CDR2 FQNNGV. The CDR3 is 13 amino acids. This CDR3 reads CASSLERQLEQYF. The CDR3 DNA follows: TGTGCCAGCAGCTTAGAAAGGCAGCTGGAGCAGTACTTC.

This rearrangement joins TRBV27 to TRBJ1-4; the match to TRBD1 covers 9 bases. This CDR3 has 15 amino acids. With 5 bases clipped from V and 5 bases from J, the junction kept 6 bases outside the gene matches. Germline-derived CDR1 and CDR2 are MNHEY and SMNVEV (reference sequence). In nucleotides, the CDR3 is TGTGCCAGCAGTGCGGGGACAGGGAGAAATGAAAAACTGTTTTTT. Encoded protein: CASSAGTGRNEKLFF. Full variable domain (rest looked up from reference TRBV27 and TRBJ1-4): EAQVTQNPRYLITVTGKKLTVTCSQNMNHEYMSWYRQDPGLGLRQIYYSMNVEVTDKGDVPEGYKVSRKEKRNFPLILESPSPNQTSLYFCASSAGTGRNEKLFFGSGTQLSVL.

The chain couples TRBV20-1 to TRBJ2-3, with 10 bases identical to TRBD1. CDR1 is DFQATT and CDR2 is SNEGSKA in the germline V gene (reference sequence). The CDR3 consists of 14 residues. Losses at the gene ends were 7 bases for V and 3 bases for J; bases not matched to a gene: 7. CDR3 bases: TGCAGTGGACCACCGGGACAGGGGACAGATACGCAGTATTTT. This sequence encodes CSGPPGQGTDTQYF.

V and J are TRBV4-2 and TRBJ1-1; maybe TRBD1 (6 bases). The CDR3 length is 14 residues. Germline V gene sequence: CDR1 LGHNA, CDR2 YNFKEQ. Trimming left V 2 bases short and J 0 bases short, with 7 bases between. CDR3 in DNA: TGTGCCAGCAGCCAAAGGGACATGAACACTGAAGCTTTCTTT. This sequence encodes CASSQRDMNTEAFF.